Sequencing of this T cell receptor (beta chain) was carried out in a study of PD-1 blockade in classical Hodgkin lymphoma. This table comes from immunoSEQ multiplex PCR, and its TCRdb copy is limited to in-frame clones, with some not included. The sample lists approximately 160,000 clones, approximately 81% seen once, with over 7.5% in the top ten. This CDR3 contains 14 residues. Germline assignment: CDR1 SGHNT and CDR2 YYREEE (reference sequence). Overall study findings and caveats: By C4D1, CD4+ diversity increased significantly, especially in complete responders. Whoever responded completely had baseline diversity much like that seen in newly diagnosed patients. Compared with healthy donors, newly diagnosed patients reportedly showed lower baseline TCR diversity.

A note on this clone: The antigen remains unidentified. The junction and the germline gene differ at one end; a read error may be behind it.

All the patients suffered relapse after autologous stem cell transplantation, and brentuximab vedotin exposure differed. Progressive disease, partial response or complete response was each patient's best response. Sequenced material: peripheral blood mononuclear cells (PBMCs), taken before the second cycle of nivolumab. The chain employs TRBV5-4 and TRBJ1-1; D is uncertain. The receptor was derived from a human donor with classical Hodgkin lymphoma. The CDR3 region has the DNA TGCGCCAGCAGTGTACAGTTAGGGAACACTGAAGCTTTCTTT. This sequence encodes CASSVQLGNTEAFF. The full variable domain, its missing parts supplied by reference TRBV5-4 and TRBJ1-1, is ETGVTQSPTHLIKTRGQQVTLRCSSQSGHNTVSWYQQALGQGPQFIFQYYREEENGRGNFPPRFSGLQFPNYSSELNVNALELDDSALYLCASSVQLGNTEAFFGQGTRLTVV.